Listed below are T cell receptor beta chains from one sample, sequenced in a study of neurological immune-mediated disorders. TCRdb redid the calling of the 5' RACE reads with MiXCR, one entry per CDR3 protein. The table shows more than 45,000 distinct CDR3 sequences, with 2% to 3% occurring only once. The sequenced sample consisted of PBMCs. Every receptor here comes from a man in his fifties or sixties with multiple sclerosis. CDR3s include the opening cysteine and the closing phenylalanine or tryptophan. Each record gives: V gene, J gene, CDR3 protein.

>TRBV7-9|TRBJ1-3
CASSLVTGFGNTIYF
>TRBV20-1|TRBJ2-7
CSAEATGSSYEQYF
>TRBV6-5|TRBJ1-1
CASSYRQGQSGEAFF
>TRBV6-6|TRBJ2-5
CASKHQETQYF
>TRBV20-1|TRBJ1-2
CSAIPGASGYTF
>TRBV6-2/TRBV6-3|TRBJ1-5
CASSYEGYSNQPQHF
>TRBV5-1|TRBJ1-1
CASSREGAGVTEAFF
>TRBV3-1|TRBJ2-5
CASSQDQYPEETQYF
>TRBV5-1|TRBJ1-2
CASSPQEANYGYTF
>TRBV12-3/TRBV12-4|TRBJ1-5
CASSFWGWDRLSQPQHF